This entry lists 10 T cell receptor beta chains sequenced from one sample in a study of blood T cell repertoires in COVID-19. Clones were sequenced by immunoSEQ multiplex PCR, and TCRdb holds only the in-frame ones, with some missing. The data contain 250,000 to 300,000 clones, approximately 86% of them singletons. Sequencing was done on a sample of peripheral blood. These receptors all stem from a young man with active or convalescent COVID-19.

In DNA form, the CDR3 reads TGTGCCAGCAGCGCCCGACTAGCGGGGGGGACCTACGAGCAGTACTTC. Residues: CASSARLAGGTYEQYF. This sequence joins TRBV9 and TRBJ2-7; 14 positions agree with TRBD2. The CDR3 covers 16 residues. Trimming cost V 3 bases and J 2 bases; bases outside gene matches: 4. Germline loops: CDR1 SGDLS, CDR2 YYNGEE.

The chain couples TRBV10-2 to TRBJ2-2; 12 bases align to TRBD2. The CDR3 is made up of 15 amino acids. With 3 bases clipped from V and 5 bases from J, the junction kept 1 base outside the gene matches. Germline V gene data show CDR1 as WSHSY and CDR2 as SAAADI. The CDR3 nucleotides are TGCGCCAGCAGTGACACTAGCGGGGGGACCGGGGAGCTGTTTTTT. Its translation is CASSDTSGGTGELFF.

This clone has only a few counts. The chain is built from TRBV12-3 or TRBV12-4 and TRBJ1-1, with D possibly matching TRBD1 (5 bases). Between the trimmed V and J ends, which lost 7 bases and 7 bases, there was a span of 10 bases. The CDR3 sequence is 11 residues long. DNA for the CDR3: TGTGCCAGCACCCACGGGGGTGAAGCTTTCTTT. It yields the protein CASTHGGEAFF.

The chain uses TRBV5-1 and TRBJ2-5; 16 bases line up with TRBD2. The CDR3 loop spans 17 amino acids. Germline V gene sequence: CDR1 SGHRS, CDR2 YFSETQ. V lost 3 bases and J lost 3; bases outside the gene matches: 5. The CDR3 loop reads CASSSGLAGGLKETQYF. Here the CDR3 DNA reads TGCGCCAGCAGCTCGGGACTAGCGGGGGGGTTGAAAGAGACCCAGTACTTC.

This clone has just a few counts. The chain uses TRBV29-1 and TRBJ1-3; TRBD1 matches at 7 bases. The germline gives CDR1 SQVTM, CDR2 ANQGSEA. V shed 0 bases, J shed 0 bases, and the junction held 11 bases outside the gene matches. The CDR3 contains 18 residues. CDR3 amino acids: CSVEDSPRTGSSGNTIYF. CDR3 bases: TGCAGCGTTGAAGATAGCCCTCGGACAGGCAGCTCTGGAAACACCATATATTTT.

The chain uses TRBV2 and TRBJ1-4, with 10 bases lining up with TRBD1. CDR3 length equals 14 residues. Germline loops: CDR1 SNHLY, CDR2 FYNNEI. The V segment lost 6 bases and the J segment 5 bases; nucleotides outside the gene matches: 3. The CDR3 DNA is TGTGCCAGCAGGACAGGGGGCGCGAATGAAAAACTGTTTTTT. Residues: CASRTGGANEKLFF. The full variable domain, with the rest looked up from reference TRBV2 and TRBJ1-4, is EPEVTQTPSHQVTQMGQEVILRCVPISNHLYFYWYRQILGQKVEFLVSFYNNEISEKSEIFDDQFSVERPDGSNFTLKIRSTKLEDSAMYFCASRTGGANEKLFFGSGTQLSVL.

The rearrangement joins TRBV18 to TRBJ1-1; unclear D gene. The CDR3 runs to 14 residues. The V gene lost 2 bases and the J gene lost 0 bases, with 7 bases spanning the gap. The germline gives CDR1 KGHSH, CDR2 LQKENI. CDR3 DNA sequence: TGTGCCAGCTCACCAAACAGACTGAACACTGAAGCTTTCTTT. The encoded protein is CASSPNRLNTEAFF.

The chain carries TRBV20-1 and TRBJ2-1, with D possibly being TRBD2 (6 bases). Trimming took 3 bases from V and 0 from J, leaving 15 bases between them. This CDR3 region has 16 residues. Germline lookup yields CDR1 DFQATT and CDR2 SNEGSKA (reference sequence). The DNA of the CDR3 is TGCAGTGCTAGTGATCGGGTCGGGGGCTCCTACAATGAGCAGTTCTTC. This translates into CSASDRVGGSYNEQFF.

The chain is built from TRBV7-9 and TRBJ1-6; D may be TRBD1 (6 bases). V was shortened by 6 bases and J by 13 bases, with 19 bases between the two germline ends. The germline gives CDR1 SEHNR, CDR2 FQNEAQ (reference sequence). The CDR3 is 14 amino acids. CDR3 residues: CASRQGAGGSPLHF. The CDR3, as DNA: TGTGCCAGCAGACAGGGAGCGGGGGGCAGCCCCCTCCACTTT.

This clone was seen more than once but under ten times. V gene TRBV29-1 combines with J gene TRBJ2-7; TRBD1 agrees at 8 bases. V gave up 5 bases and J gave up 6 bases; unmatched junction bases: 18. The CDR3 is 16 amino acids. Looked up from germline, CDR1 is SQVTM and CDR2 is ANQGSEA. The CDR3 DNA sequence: TGCAGCGTTTCCGCCTCCGGTACAGGGGGATTCGGCGAGCAGTACTTC. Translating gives CSVSASGTGGFGEQYF.